One sample yielded the 25 T cell receptor beta chains listed below, sequenced in a study of OX40 agonist ivuxolimab in advanced cancers. The protocol was immunoSEQ multiplex PCR, while the TCRdb copy is restricted to in-frame clones and leaves out a portion. The data hold fewer than 45,000 clones, with approximately 90% observed a single time. Sequences were derived from CD4+ or CD8+ T cells sorted from blood, sampled in a trial of the OX40 agonist ivuxolimab. These TCRs come from an adult with an advanced solid tumor such as melanoma, head and neck, liver or kidney cancer.

The rearrangement uses TRBV5-5 and TRBJ1-2; 9 bases align to TRBD1. The CDR3 spans 13 residues. Per the germline V gene, CDR1 is SGHKS and CDR2 is YYEKEE (reference sequence). Losses at the gene ends were 4 bases for V and 5 bases for J; bases not matched to a gene: 3. This CDR3 is CASSGTGRYGYTF. The CDR3 DNA is TGTGCCAGCAGCGGGACAGGGAGATATGGCTACACCTTC.

This chain joins TRBV5-1 and TRBJ1-1; 10 bases agree with TRBD1. The CDR3 runs 13 residues. CDR1 SGHRS and CDR2 YFSETQ come from the germline V gene. The junction had 3 bases not matched to a gene; V was cut back by 3 bases and J by 7 bases. CDR3 residues: CASSSDRGGEAFF. CDR3 nucleotide sequence: TGCGCCAGCAGCTCGGACAGGGGGGGTGAAGCTTTCTTT.

The chain's CDR3 is CASSQASTGANTEAFF. CDR3 nucleotides: TGTGCCAGCAGCCAAGCCTCGACAGGGGCAAACACTGAAGCTTTCTTT. V usage is TRBV4-2 and J usage is TRBJ1-1; TRBD1 matches at 8 bases. Germline V lookup: CDR1 LGHNA, CDR2 YNFKEQ. With 1 base clipped from V and 2 bases from J, the junction kept 6 bases outside the gene matches. This CDR3 region has 16 residues.

The V call is TRBV19, the J call TRBJ1-4; weak D call: TRBD1 (6 bases). This CDR3 is built from 15 residues. The germline V gene encodes CDR1 LNHDA and CDR2 SQIVND (reference sequence). V was clipped by 5 bases and J by 0 bases, with 10 bases between them. This chain's CDR3 is CASSPPGATNEKLFF. In nucleotides, the CDR3 is TGTGCCAGTAGTCCTCCAGGGGCAACTAATGAAAAACTGTTTTTT.

The chain uses TRBV2 and TRBJ2-5; TRBD1 agrees at 9 bases. The V gene end was trimmed by 11 bases and the J gene end by 5 bases; junction bases not matched to a gene: 15. This CDR3 spans 15 amino acids. Germline lookup yields CDR1 SNHLY and CDR2 FYNNEI. The CDR3 is CAQRPAGQGGETQYF. DNA of the CDR3: TGTGCCCAGCGGCCCGCGGGACAGGGTGGGGAGACCCAGTACTTC.

The genes are TRBV11-2 and TRBJ1-5; 7 bases are shared with TRBD1. V was pared by 5 bases and J by 9 bases, with 13 bases of the junction left unmatched. Germline CDR1 is SGHAT and CDR2 is FQNNGV. This CDR3 region has 15 residues. The CDR3: CASSPTDRVGRPQHF. CDR3 DNA sequence: TGTGCCAGCAGCCCAACAGACAGGGTCGGTCGGCCCCAGCATTTT.

The genes are TRBV19 and TRBJ2-7; TRBD1 or TRBD2 may be the D gene (5 bases each). CDR3 length: 13 amino acids. The germline V gene encodes CDR1 LNHDA and CDR2 SQIVND (reference sequence). V lost 4 bases and J lost 5, with 12 bases in between. CDR3 in amino acids: CASSNRDGDEQYF. The CDR3 DNA sequence: TGTGCCAGTAGTAACCGGGACGGAGACGAGCAGTACTTC. The full variable domain, rest sourced from reference TRBV19 and TRBJ2-7, is DGGITQSPKYLFRKEGQNVTLSCEQNLNHDAMYWYRQDPGQGLRLIYYSQIVNDFQKGDIAEGYSVSREKKESFPLTVTSAQKNPTAFYLCASSNRDGDEQYFGPGTRLTVT.

The CDR3 sequence: CASSLGLAGTYEQYF. The CDR3 DNA reads as TGTGCCAGCAGCCTTGGACTAGCGGGGACCTACGAGCAGTACTTC. The V and J genes are TRBV14 and TRBJ2-7, with 12 nucleotides matching TRBD2. The J segment lost 2 bases and the V segment lost 4 bases, leaving 3 bases of the junction unmatched. This CDR3 has 15 amino acids. Germline V gives CDR1 SGHDN, CDR2 FVKESK.

This chain connects TRBV18 to TRBJ1-3, with D unclear. Germline CDR1 and CDR2: KGHSH and LQKENI. V dropped 3 bases and J dropped 4 bases, with 7 bases sitting between them. CDR3 length: 13 residues. This chain's CDR3 is CASSPATGNTIYF. The CDR3 DNA reads TGTGCCAGCTCACCGGCCACCGGAAACACCATATATTTT.

The chain has TRBV11-2 and TRBJ2-7, with 9 bases fitting TRBD1. V lost 1 base to trimming and J lost 2 bases; unmatched junction nucleotides: 3. The CDR3 runs 15 residues. In germline, CDR1 is SGHAT, CDR2 FQNNGV. The DNA of the CDR3 is TGTGCCAGCAGCTTAGGTGACAGGGGGGCCTACGAGCAGTACTTC. Its protein is CASSLGDRGAYEQYF.

This chain uses TRBV5-1 with TRBJ2-6; 8 bases fit TRBD1. Looked up from germline, CDR1 is SGHRS and CDR2 is YFSETQ. The CDR3 length is 16 residues. The junction had 7 bases not matched to a gene; V was cut back by 6 bases and J by 2 bases. The CDR3 sequence is CASTEQGAAGANVLTF. CDR3 in DNA: TGCGCCAGCACTGAGCAGGGGGCTGCTGGGGCCAACGTCCTGACTTTC.

The V call is TRBV5-1, the J call TRBJ2-3, with D unclear. The CDR3 covers 14 residues. V shed 5 bases and J shed 6 bases, with 16 bases lying between them. Germline V CDR1 and CDR2: SGHRS, YFSETQ. The CDR3 loop is CASSSSFVVDTQYF. CDR3 in DNA: TGCGCCAGCAGTAGTAGTTTCGTTGTCGATACGCAGTATTTT.

Only a few counts were recorded for this clone. V gene TRBV7-8 combines with J gene TRBJ1-5, with no clear D. Germline CDR1 SGHVS, CDR2 FQNEAQ. This CDR3 comprises 14 residues. With 3 bases removed from V and 7 bases from J, the gap between germline ends came to 13 bases. The CDR3 nucleotides are TGTGCCAGCAGCTTTTCGGTTTTGGGCCAGCCCCAGCATTTT. Its protein product is CASSFSVLGQPQHF.

This rearrangement joins TRBV29-1 to TRBJ2-3; D ambiguous. Germline V gene lookup returns CDR1 SQVTM and CDR2 ANQGSEA. The CDR3 sequence is 12 residues long. Between the trimmed V and J ends, which lost 6 bases and 6 bases, there was a span of 13 bases. CDR3 sequence: CSVQDPRDTQYF. As DNA, the CDR3 is TGCAGCGTGCAGGACCCCAGGGATACGCAGTATTTT.

The chain joins TRBV15 to TRBJ2-1; 7 nucleotides agree with TRBD1. There are 15 residues in the CDR3. V gave up 0 bases and J gave up 5 bases; unmatched junction bases: 4. CDR1 and CDR2 from the germline V gene are LNHNV and YYDKDF (reference sequence). CDR3 sequence: CATSRDQGQNNEQFF. CDR3 DNA: TGTGCCACCAGCAGAGATCAGGGACAGAACAATGAGCAGTTCTTC.

This chain links TRBV6-6 with TRBJ1-2, with TRBD1 matching over 8 bases. The V and J ends lost 5 bases and 4 bases, in that order; junction bases with no gene match: 9. This CDR3 has 15 residues. Germline loops: CDR1 MNHNY, CDR2 SVGAGI (reference sequence). The CDR3 nucleotides are TGTGCCAGCAGTGCGACAGGGGTCGGCGGCTATGGCTACACCTTC. Translating gives CASSATGVGGYGYTF.

The rearrangement links TRBV12-5 to TRBJ2-1; 11 nucleotides match TRBD1. The CDR3 totals 14 residues. Per germline, CDR1 LGHNT and CDR2 FRNRAP. The trim removed 7 bases at V and 9 bases at J, leaving 8 bases unmatched. CDR3 amino acids: CASVLDRGQREQFF. CDR3 bases: TGTGCTAGTGTCCTGGACAGGGGGCAGCGTGAGCAGTTCTTC.

The chain combines TRBV10-2 with TRBJ1-5, with D unclear. Germline CDR1 WSHSY, CDR2 SAAADI. The CDR3 sequence is 14 residues long. V lost 5 bases to trimming and J lost 0 bases, with 8 bases between them. The CDR3 sequence: CASSQNFSNQPQHF. DNA for the CDR3: TGCGCCAGCAGTCAGAACTTTAGCAATCAGCCCCAGCATTTT.

The genes are TRBV7-9 and TRBJ2-5; D is perhaps TRBD2 (6 bases). CDR3 length: 14 amino acids. The germline V gene encodes CDR1 SEHNR and CDR2 FQNEAQ (reference sequence). Between the trimmed V and J ends, which lost 4 bases and 3 bases, there was a span of 12 bases. CDR3: CASSSPGLKETQYF. Written as DNA, the CDR3 is TGTGCCAGCAGCTCACCGGGACTTAAAGAGACCCAGTACTTC.

In this sample, this clone turned up once. V gene TRBV7-9 combines with J gene TRBJ2-7, with TRBD1 matching over 8 bases. V was clipped by 4 bases and J by 3 bases; unmatched bases: 5. The germline CDR1 and CDR2 sequences are SEHNR and FQNEAQ (reference sequence). This CDR3 is built from 14 residues. For the CDR3, the DNA is TGTGCCAGCAGCTCACACAGGGGGGTCTACGAGCAGTACTTC. Encoded protein: CASSSHRGVYEQYF.

This clone was detected once. This rearrangement joins TRBV6-1 to TRBJ2-1; D ambiguous. The CDR3 loop spans 15 amino acids. V was trimmed by 4 bases and J by 2 bases, leaving 12 bases between them. Germline values: CDR1 MNHNS, CDR2 SASEGT. The CDR3: CASSGDGGAYNEQFF. As DNA, the CDR3 is TGTGCCAGCAGTGGCGACGGTGGGGCCTACAATGAGCAGTTCTTC.

This chain joins TRBV7-3 and TRBJ2-5; D remains unclear. This CDR3 has 14 residues. Germline V gene lookup returns CDR1 SGHTA and CDR2 FQGTGA. The V gene lost 0 bases and the J gene lost 5 bases, with 10 bases spanning the gap. CDR3 coding DNA: TGTGCCAGCAGCTTAACTGGGTTGCAGGAGACCCAGTACTTC. The encoded protein is CASSLTGLQETQYF. Based on the CDR3 plus reference TRBV7-3 and TRBJ2-5, the full variable domain is GAGVSQTPSNKVTEKGKYVELRCDPISGHTALYWYRQSLGQGPEFLIYFQGTGAADDSGLPNDRFFAVRPEGSVSTLKIQRTERGDSAVYLCASSLTGLQETQYFGPGTRLLVL.

This clone appeared a single time. The J gene is TRBJ2-3, the V gene TRBV28; possible D gene TRBD1, 6 bases. The V and J ends lost 5 bases and 2 bases respectively, with 17 bases between them. Germline loops: CDR1 MDHEN, CDR2 SYDVKM. This CDR3 spans 16 amino acids. In DNA form, the CDR3 reads TGTGCCAGCAGTGGAAGCAGGGGTGGGGACACAGATACGCAGTATTTT. Translating it yields CASSGSRGGDTDTQYF. The complete variable domain, with remaining parts taken from reference TRBV28 and TRBJ2-3, reads DVKVTQSSRYLVKRTGEKVFLECVQDMDHENMFWYRQDPGLGLRLIYFSYDVKMKEKGDIPEGYSVSREKKERFSLILESASTNQTSMYLCASSGSRGGDTDTQYFGPGTRLTVL.

J is TRBJ2-1 and V is TRBV2; 8 bases agree with TRBD1. In germline, CDR1 is SNHLY, CDR2 FYNNEI. The CDR3 has 15 amino acids. V shed 6 bases and J 2 bases; nucleotides not matched to a gene: 6. The CDR3 sequence: CASRADRGAYNEQFF. The CDR3 DNA sequence: TGTGCCAGCAGAGCCGACAGGGGAGCCTACAATGAGCAGTTCTTC.

This chain links TRBV28 with TRBJ2-3; 11 bases match TRBD2. The V and J ends lost 6 bases and 5 bases, in that order; junction bases with no gene match: 7. This CDR3 contains 15 residues. The germline V gene has CDR1 MDHEN and CDR2 SYDVKM. The CDR3 here is CASSTIAGGKDTQYF. The DNA for the CDR3 is TGTGCCAGCAGCACAATAGCGGGAGGGAAAGATACGCAGTATTTT.